These 4 T cell receptor beta chains were sequenced from one sample in a study of T cell responses to AZD1222 COVID-19 vaccine. Repertoires were generated with immunoSEQ multiplex PCR, while TCRdb's copy carries only in-frame clones and drops some. This sample yields approximately 170,000 clones, of which 92% are seen a single time; 1.5% to 2% belongs to the top ten. This specimen consisted of peripheral blood, obtained on day 0 of AZD1222 vaccination. The origin of the receptors is an adult in good health.

The V gene is TRBV6-6, the J gene TRBJ2-7; the match to TRBD1 covers 7 bases. Losses at the gene ends were 5 bases for V and 2 bases for J; bases not matched to a gene: 15. The CDR3 contains 17 residues. Germline lookup yields CDR1 MNHNY and CDR2 SVGAGI (reference sequence). CDR3 in amino acids: CASSQYWARQGTYEQYF. DNA of the CDR3: TGTGCCAGCAGTCAATATTGGGCCCGACAGGGAACCTACGAGCAGTACTTC.

The V gene is TRBV10-2, the J gene TRBJ1-6; TRBD1 agrees at 7 bases. J was trimmed by 7 bases and V by 6 bases; bases with no gene match: 3. This CDR3 is 13 amino acids long. CDR1 is WSHSY and CDR2 is SAAADI in the germline V gene. DNA for the CDR3: TGCGCCAGCAGCGGACAGGCGAATTCACCCCTCCACTTT. Translation: CASSGQANSPLHF.

This chain uses TRBV19 with TRBJ1-5; D remains unclear. V lost 7 bases, J lost 0 bases, and 13 bases lay in between. Germline V gene data show CDR1 as LNHDA and CDR2 as SQIVND (reference sequence). The CDR3 loop spans 15 amino acids. The CDR3 DNA reads as TGTGCCAGTAAAGCAGTCAGGATTAGCAATCAGCCCCAGCATTTT. It yields the protein CASKAVRISNQPQHF.

The chain recombines TRBV6-5 with TRBJ1-1; possibly TRBD1 for D (5 bases). Trimming pared 5 bases from V and 3 bases from J, leaving 13 bases between. CDR1 is MNHEY and CDR2 is SVGAGI in the germline V gene. There are 14 residues in the CDR3. This chain's CDR3 is CASSRQGGYTEAFF. For the CDR3, the DNA is TGTGCCAGCAGTCGCCAGGGTGGATACACTGAAGCTTTCTTT.